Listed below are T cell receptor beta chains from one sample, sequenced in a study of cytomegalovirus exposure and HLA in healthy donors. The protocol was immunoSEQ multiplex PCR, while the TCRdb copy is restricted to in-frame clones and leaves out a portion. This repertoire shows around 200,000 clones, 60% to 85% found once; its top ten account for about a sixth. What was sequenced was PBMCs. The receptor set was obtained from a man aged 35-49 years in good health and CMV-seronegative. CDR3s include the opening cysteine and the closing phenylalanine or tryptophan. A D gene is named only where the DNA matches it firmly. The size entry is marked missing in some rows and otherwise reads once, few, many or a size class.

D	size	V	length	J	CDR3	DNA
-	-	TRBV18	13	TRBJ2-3	CASSPPIEDTQYF	TGTGCCAGCTCACCACCTATTGAGGATACGCAGTATTTT
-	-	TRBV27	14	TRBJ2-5	CASSKLPGGETQYF	TGTGCCAGCAGTAAACTCCCCGGCGGGGAGACCCAGTACTTC
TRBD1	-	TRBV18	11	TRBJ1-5	CASSEGQPRHF	TGTGCCAGCTCGGAGGGACAGCCCCGGCATTTT
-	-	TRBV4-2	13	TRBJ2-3	CASSQPGVDTQYF	TGTGCCAGCAGCCAGCCCGGTGTGGATACGCAGTATTTT
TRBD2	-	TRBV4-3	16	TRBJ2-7	CASSQDQSGGAYEQYF	TGCGCCAGCAGCCAAGACCAGAGCGGGGGGGCCTACGAGCAGTACTTC
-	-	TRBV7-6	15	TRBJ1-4	CASSLSGGAEEKLFF	TGTGCCAGCAGCCTATCCGGGGGGGCGGAGGAAAAACTGTTTTTT
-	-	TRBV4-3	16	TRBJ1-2	CASSQDVSYPNYGYTF	TGCGCCAGCAGCCAAGATGTCTCTTATCCTAACTATGGCTACACCTTC
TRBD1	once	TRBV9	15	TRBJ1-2	CASSVEAGGHYGYTF	TGTGCCAGCAGCGTAGAAGCAGGGGGCCACTATGGCTACACCTTC
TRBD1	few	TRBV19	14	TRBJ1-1	CASSTWTGAPEAFF	TGTGCCAGTAGTACCTGGACAGGAGCCCCTGAAGCTTTCTTT
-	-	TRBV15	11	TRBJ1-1	CATSPGTEAFF	TGTGCCACCAGCCCCGGCACTGAAGCTTTCTTT
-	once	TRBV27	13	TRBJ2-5	CASSLSGEGTQYF	TGTGCCAGCAGTTTATCAGGGGAAGGGACCCAGTACTTC
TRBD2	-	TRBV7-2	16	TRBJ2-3	CASSSSPTSGRGTQYF	TGTGCCAGCAGCTCCTCCCCGACTAGCGGAAGGGGGACGCAGTATTTT
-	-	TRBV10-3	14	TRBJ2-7	CAISEPGQTYEQYF	TGTGCCATCAGTGAGCCCGGACAGACCTACGAGCAGTACTTC